These 2 T cell receptor beta chains were all obtained from the same sample, sequenced in a study of T cells in Graves' hyperthyroidism and ophthalmopathy. The investigators amplified TCR beta CDR3 regions from RNA transcripts. A first-round RT-PCR of the TCR CDR3 used the HTBI primer set. Each CDR3 protein is one row after TCRdb ran MiXCR on the multiplex PCR reads. The table lists 550,000 to 700,000 distinct CDR3 sequences, about half of them singletons. Sequencing was carried out using peripheral blood or thyroid tissue (not recorded which). The receptor source for this set is an adult woman with Graves' disease, either hyperthyroidism or ophthalmopathy (not recorded which).

Many counts were recorded for this clonotype. The chain is built from TRBV5-5 and TRBJ2-5; TRBD2 matches 11 bases. This CDR3 is built from 16 residues. Trimming removed 6 bases from V and 2 bases from J; junction bases left unmatched: 9. Germline assignment: CDR1 SGHKS and CDR2 YYEKEE (reference sequence). CDR3 in amino acids: CASTRLAGRSQETQYF. CDR3 nucleotide sequence: TGTGCCAGCACTCGACTAGCGGGAAGGAGTCAAGAGACCCAGTACTTC.

In nucleotides, the CDR3 is TGTGCCAGCAGCCAAGCGGGGGGCAGAGTCTACGAGCAGTACTTC. This translates into CASSQAGGRVYEQYF. The genes are TRBV7-6 and TRBJ2-7; 9 nucleotides line up with TRBD2. The CDR3 spans 15 residues. Germline V gene lookup returns CDR1 SGHVS and CDR2 FNYEAQ. Unmatched junction bases numbered 8, after V lost 5 bases and J lost 3 bases.